The clone carrying this T cell receptor (beta chain) was counted a few times. The protocol was immunoSEQ multiplex PCR, while the TCRdb copy is restricted to in-frame clones and leaves out a portion. The data contain about 260,000 clones, more than 75% of them seen just once; the ten biggest clones take up over 2%. The data were taken from a study of blood T cell repertoires in COVID-19. Study members were between about 18 and 100 years old and lived in around 24 US regions. Germline V lookup: CDR1 MNHEY, CDR2 SMNVEV (reference sequence). V lost 8 bases, J lost 4 bases, and 11 bases lay in between. The CDR3 totals 12 residues.

The source of this sequence is a woman in her fifties or sixties who had recovered from COVID-19. Sequencing input: PBMCs or T cells enriched from blood (not recorded which). V usage is TRBV27 and J usage is TRBJ1-2; the D gene is possibly TRBD1 (5 bases). CDR3 region: CASARVGYGYTF. The CDR3 DNA reads TGTGCCAGCGCCAGGGTTGGCTATGGCTACACCTTC.